This T cell receptor beta chain was sequenced during a study of shared clonotypes between healthy human individuals. Notes on the study in general: Tissue TCR repertoires likely differ from these blood-only repertoires.

A word on this clone: Its antigen is not identified.

Germline loops: CDR1 KGHSH, CDR2 LQKENI. V gave up 6 bases and J gave up 5 bases; unmatched junction bases: 5. The CDR3 loop spans 13 amino acids. The assay was immunoSEQ multiplex PCR, and TCRdb's table has in-frame clones only and misses some. The repertoire has under 2,500,000 clones, approximately 94% of them found once; the top ten carry more than 0.1%. Those who donated, Caucasian adults without exception, all lived in Nashville, Tennessee. In the CD4+ fraction, cells were divided into CD45RA+ naive and CD45RA-negative memory subsets. The chain combines TRBV18 with TRBJ2-7; 9 positions match TRBD1. The receptor's source is a man aged 18 to 29 in good health. The sequenced sample was naive CD4+ T cells sorted from blood. Subset of the sample: CD45RA+ positively selected. The CDR3 nucleotides are TGTGCCAGCTCGTCGGGACAGGGTAACGAGCAGTACTTC. This sequence encodes CASSSGQGNEQYF. Variable domain in full (rest from reference TRBV18 and TRBJ2-7): NAGVMQNPRHLVRRRGQEARLRCSPMKGHSHVYWYRQLPEEGLKFMVYLQKENIIDESGMPKERFSAEFPKEGPSILRIQQVVRGDSAAYFCASSSGQGNEQYFGPGTRLTVT.